This T cell receptor beta chain stems from a study of blood T cell repertoires in COVID-19. Trimming removed 2 bases from V and 4 bases from J; junction bases left unmatched: 3. Germline loops: CDR1 SGHTA, CDR2 FQGTGA. The CDR3 loop spans 14 amino acids. TCRdb keeps only in-frame clones here, not all; method: immunoSEQ multiplex PCR. The table lists around 250,000 clones, around nine tenths of them singletons, with over 8% in the top ten. The receptor was isolated from a man between 40 and 49 years old with active or convalescent COVID-19. Sample: peripheral blood. The chain combines TRBV7-3 with TRBJ2-3; 7 bases align to TRBD2. This CDR3 is CASSLGGSSDTQYF. The CDR3 DNA is TGTGCCAGCAGCTTAGGCGGGAGTTCAGATACGCAGTATTTT.